The T cell receptor beta chain described here comes from a study of control samples from healthy donors and cancer patients. This CDR3 region has 13 residues. Per germline, CDR1 SGHKS and CDR2 YYEKEE (reference sequence). Between the trimmed V and J ends, which lost 0 bases and 5 bases, there was a span of 9 bases. TCRdb keeps only in-frame clones here, not all; method: immunoSEQ multiplex PCR. Of roughly 130,000 clones detected, 80% to 95% appear once; the ten largest clones hold about 2.5%. The clonotype originates from a man between 18 and 29 years old in good health. Sequencing was carried out using blood. The V gene is TRBV5-5, the J gene TRBJ2-7, with D hard to call. CDR3 in amino acids: CASSLVGLHEQYF. Written as DNA, the CDR3 is TGTGCCAGCAGCTTGGTAGGGCTCCACGAGCAGTACTTC.